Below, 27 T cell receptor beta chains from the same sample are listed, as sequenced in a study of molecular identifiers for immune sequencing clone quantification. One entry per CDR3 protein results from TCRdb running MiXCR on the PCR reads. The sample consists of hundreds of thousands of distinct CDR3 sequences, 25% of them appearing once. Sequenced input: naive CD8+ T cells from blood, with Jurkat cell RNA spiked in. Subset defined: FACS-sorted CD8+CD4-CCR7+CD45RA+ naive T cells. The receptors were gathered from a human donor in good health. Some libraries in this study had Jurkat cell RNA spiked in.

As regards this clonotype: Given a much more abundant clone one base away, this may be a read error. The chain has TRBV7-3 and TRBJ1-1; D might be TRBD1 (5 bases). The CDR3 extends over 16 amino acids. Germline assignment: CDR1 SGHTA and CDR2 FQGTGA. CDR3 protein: CASSLMPGLSNPEAFF. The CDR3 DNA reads TGTGCCAGCAGCTTAATGCCAGGGCTGTCGAACCCTGAAGCTTTCTTT. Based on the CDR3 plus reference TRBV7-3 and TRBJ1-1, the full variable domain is GAGVSQTPSNKVTEKGKYVELRCDPISGHTALYWYRQSLGQGPEFLIYFQGTGAADDSGLPNDRFFAVRPEGSVSTLKIQRTERGDSAVYLCASSLMPGLSNPEAFFGQGTRLTVV.

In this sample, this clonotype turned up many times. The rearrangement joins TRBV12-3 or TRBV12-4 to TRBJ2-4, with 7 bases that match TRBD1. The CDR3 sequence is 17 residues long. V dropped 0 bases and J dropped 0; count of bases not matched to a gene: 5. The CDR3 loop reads CASSLARGTTAKNIQYF. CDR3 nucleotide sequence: TGTGCCAGCAGTTTAGCCAGGGGGACAACAGCCAAAAACATTCAGTACTTC.

The CDR3 DNA reads as TGTGCCAGCGGGGACAGGGAATCCACAGATACGCAGTATTTT. It is translated as CASGDRESTDTQYF. This chain uses TRBV5-4 with TRBJ2-3, with 9 bases that match TRBD1. The junction had 5 bases not matched to a gene; V was cut back by 7 bases and J by 2 bases. Germline values: CDR1 SGHNT, CDR2 YYREEE (reference sequence). CDR3 length equals 14 residues.

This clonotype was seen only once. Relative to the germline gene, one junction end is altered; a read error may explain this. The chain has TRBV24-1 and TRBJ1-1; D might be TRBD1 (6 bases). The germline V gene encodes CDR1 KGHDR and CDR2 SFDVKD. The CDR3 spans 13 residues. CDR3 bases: TGTGTCACCAGTGATTCAGGGGCTAGTGAAGCTTTCTTT. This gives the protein CVTSDSGASEAFF.

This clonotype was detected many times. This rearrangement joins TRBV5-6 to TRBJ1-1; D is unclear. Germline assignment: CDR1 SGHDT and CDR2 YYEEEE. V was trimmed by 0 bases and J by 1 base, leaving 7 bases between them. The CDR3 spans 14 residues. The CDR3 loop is CASSLDSPNTEAFF. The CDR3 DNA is TGTGCCAGCAGCTTGGACAGCCCGAACACTGAAGCTTTCTTT.

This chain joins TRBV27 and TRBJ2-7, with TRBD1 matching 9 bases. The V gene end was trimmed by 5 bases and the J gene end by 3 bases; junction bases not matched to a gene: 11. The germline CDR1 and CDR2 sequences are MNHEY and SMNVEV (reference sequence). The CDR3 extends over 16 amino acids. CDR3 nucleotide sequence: TGTGCCAGCAGTAGCTACGGGACAGGGTGGGTCTACGAGCAGTACTTC. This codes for CASSSYGTGWVYEQYF.

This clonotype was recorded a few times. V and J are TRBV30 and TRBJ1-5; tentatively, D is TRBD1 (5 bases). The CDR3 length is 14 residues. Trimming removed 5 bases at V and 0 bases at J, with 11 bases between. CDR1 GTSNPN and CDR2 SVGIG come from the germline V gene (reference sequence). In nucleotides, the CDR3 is TGTGCCTGGGGGGCCGGAGTTAGCAATCAGCCCCAGCATTTT. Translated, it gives CAWGAGVSNQPQHF.

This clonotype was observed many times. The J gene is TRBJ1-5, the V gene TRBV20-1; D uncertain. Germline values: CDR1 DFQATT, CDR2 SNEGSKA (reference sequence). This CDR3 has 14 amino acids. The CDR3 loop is CSLTGSLGNQPQHF. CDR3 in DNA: TGCAGCCTGACGGGTTCGCTTGGCAATCAGCCCCAGCATTTT.

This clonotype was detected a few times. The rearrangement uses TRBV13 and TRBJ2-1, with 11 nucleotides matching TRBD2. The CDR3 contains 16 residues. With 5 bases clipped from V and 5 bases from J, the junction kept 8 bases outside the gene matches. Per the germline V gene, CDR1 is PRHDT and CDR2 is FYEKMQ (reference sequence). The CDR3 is CASSPAGTSGDNEQFF. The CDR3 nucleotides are TGTGCCAGCAGCCCCGCCGGGACTAGCGGCGACAATGAGCAGTTCTTC.

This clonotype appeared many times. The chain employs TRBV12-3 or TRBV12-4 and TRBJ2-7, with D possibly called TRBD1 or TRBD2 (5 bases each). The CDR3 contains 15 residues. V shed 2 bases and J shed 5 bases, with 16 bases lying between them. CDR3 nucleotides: TGTGCCAGCAGTTTATTTTCGGGACGTTCTGACGAGCAGTACTTC. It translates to CASSLFSGRSDEQYF.

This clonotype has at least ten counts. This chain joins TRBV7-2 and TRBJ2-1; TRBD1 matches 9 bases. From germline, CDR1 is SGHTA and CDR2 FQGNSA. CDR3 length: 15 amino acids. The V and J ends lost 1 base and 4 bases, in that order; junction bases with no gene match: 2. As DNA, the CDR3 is TGTGCCAGCAGCTTAGGACAGGGGGTGTACAATGAGCAGTTCTTC. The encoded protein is CASSLGQGVYNEQFF.

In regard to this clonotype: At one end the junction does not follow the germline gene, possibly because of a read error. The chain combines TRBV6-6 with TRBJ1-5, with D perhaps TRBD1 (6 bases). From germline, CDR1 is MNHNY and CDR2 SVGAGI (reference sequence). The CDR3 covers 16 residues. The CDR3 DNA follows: TGTGCCACGACGTCCGGGGGGCGCGAGAGCAATCCGCCCCAGCATTTT. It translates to CATTSGGRESNPPQHF.

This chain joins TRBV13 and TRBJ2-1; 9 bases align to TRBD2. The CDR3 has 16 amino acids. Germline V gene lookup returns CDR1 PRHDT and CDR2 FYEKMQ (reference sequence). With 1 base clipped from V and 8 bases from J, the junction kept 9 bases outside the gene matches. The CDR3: CASSLEGGRARDEQFF. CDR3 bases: TGTGCCAGCAGCTTAGAGGGCGGGAGGGCCCGAGATGAGCAGTTCTTC.

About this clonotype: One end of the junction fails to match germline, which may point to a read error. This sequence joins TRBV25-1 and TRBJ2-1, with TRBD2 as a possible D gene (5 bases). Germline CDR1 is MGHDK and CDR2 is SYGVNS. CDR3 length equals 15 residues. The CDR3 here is CASSGAVGSCNAQFF. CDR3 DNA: TGTGCCAGCAGTGGAGCGGTGGGCTCCTGCAATGCGCAGTTCTTC.

CDR3 sequence (DNA): TGCGCCAGCAGCCAACTCCCAAGCGGGGGAAGCTCCTACGAGCAGTACTTC. Amino acid sequence: CASSQLPSGGSSYEQYF. This chain links TRBV4-1 with TRBJ2-7; TRBD2 aligns across 8 bases. V trimming: 2 bases; J trimming: 0 bases; junction bases outside the gene matches: 9. The germline gives CDR1 MGHRA, CDR2 YSYEKL. The CDR3 totals 17 residues.

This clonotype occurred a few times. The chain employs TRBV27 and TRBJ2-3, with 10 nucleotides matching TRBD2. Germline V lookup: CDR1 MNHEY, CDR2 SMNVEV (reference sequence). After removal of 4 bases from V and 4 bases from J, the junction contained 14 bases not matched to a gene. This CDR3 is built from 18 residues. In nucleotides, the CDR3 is TGTGCCAGCAGTTCTCTAGCGGGGGTAGCACGTTATGCAGATACGCAGTATTTT. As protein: CASSSLAGVARYADTQYF.

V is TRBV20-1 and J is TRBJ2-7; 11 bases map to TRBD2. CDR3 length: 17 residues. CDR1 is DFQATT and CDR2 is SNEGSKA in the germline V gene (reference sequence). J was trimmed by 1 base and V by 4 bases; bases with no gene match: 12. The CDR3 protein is CSATNLGTSGLSYEQYF. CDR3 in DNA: TGCAGTGCTACCAACCTTGGGACTAGCGGACTGTCCTACGAGCAGTACTTC.

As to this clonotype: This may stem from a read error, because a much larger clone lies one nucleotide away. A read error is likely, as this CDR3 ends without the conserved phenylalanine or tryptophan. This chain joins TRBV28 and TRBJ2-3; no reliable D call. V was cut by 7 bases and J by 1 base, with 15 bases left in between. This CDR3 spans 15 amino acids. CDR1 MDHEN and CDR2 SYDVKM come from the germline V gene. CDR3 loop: CASTPIGSRTDTQYL. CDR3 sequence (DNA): TGTGCCAGCACCCCAATTGGGTCCCGCACAGATACGCAGTATCTT.

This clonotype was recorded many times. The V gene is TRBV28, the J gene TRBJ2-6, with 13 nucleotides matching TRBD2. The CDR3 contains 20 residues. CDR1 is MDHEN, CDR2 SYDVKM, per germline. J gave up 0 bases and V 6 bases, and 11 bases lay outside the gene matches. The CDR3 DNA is TGTGCCAGCAGCCGATACTGGACTAGCGGGAGAAGCTCTGGGGCCAACGTCCTGACTTTC. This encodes CASSRYWTSGRSSGANVLTF.

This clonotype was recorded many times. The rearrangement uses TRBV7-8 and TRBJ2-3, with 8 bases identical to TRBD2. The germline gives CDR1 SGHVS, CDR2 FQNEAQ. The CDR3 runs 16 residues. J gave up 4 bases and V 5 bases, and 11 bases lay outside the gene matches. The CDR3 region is CASSRYSGAGADTQYF. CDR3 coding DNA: TGTGCCAGCAGCCGTTATAGCGGGGCGGGAGCAGATACGCAGTATTTT.

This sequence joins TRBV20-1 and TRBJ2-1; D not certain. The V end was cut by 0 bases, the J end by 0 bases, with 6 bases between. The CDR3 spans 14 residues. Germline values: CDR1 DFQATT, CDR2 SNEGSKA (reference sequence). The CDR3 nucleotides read TGCAGTGCTAGAGAAATAAGCTCCTACAATGAGCAGTTCTTC. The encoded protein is CSAREISSYNEQFF.

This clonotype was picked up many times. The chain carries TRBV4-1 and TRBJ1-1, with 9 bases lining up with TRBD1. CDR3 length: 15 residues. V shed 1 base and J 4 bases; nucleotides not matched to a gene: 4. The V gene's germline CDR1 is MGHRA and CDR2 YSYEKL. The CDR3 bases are TGCGCCAGCAGCCAAGGGGGACAGGGTAGCACTGAAGCTTTCTTT. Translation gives CASSQGGQGSTEAFF.

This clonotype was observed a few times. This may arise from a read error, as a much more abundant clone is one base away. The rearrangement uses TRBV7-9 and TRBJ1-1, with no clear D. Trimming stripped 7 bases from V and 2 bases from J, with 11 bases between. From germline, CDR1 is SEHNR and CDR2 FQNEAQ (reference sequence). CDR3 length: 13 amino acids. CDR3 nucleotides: TGTGCCAGCACCACGGTGGTCAACACTGAAGCTTTCTTT. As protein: CASTTVVNTEAFF.

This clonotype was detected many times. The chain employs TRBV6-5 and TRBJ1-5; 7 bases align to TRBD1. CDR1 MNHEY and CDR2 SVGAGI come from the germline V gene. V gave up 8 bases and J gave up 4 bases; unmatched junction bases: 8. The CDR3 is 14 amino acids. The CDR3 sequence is CASANRGGNQPQHF. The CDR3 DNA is TGTGCCAGCGCAAACAGGGGAGGAAATCAGCCCCAGCATTTT.

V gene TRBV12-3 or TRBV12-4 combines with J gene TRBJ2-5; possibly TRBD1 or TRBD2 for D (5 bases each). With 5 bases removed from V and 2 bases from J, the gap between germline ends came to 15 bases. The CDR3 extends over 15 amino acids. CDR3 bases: TGTGCCAGCAGTCTATGGGGACGGGGACAAGAGACCCAGTACTTC. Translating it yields CASSLWGRGQETQYF.

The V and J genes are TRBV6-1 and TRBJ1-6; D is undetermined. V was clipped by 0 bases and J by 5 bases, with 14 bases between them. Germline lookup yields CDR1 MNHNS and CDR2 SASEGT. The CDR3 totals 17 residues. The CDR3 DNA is TGTGCCAGCAGTGAAGCGACCCTGAGGTCCCATAATTCACCCCTCCACTTT. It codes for CASSEATLRSHNSPLHF.

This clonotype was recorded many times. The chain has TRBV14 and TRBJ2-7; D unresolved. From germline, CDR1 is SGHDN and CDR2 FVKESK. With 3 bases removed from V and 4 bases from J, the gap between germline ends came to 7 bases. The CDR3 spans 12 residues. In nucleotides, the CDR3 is TGTGCCAGCAGCCACGGGCCGTACGAGCAGTACTTC. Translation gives CASSHGPYEQYF.